These T cell receptor beta chains were read from a single sample in a study of low-dose radiotherapy and immunotherapy resistance in tumors. One entry per CDR3 protein results from TCRdb running MiXCR on the reads. Altogether approximately 52,000 distinct CDR3 sequences are present, roughly 33% being singletons, with the ten largest covering 8% to 10%. Sequencing used PBMCs, obtained after low-dose radiotherapy plus immunotherapy. The source is a male donor with rectosigmoid adenocarcinoma. Both conserved end residues are part of each CDR3. A D gene is named only where the DNA matches it firmly. Only part of the rows carry a size: once, few, many, or a class if the clone is expanded.

j_call: TRBJ1-5; v_call: TRBV28; clone_size: many; d_call: NA; cdr3_nt: TGTGCCAGCAGTTCTACCGTAGGCGGGAGGCCCCAGCATTTT; cdr3_aa: CASSSTVGGRPQHF
j_call: TRBJ1-1; v_call: TRBV2; clone_size: NA; d_call: TRBD1; cdr3_nt: TGTGCCAGCAGCCGGGACAGCCCGATAGTTACCCGGAACACTGAAGCTTTCTTT; cdr3_aa: CASSRDSPIVTRNTEAFF
j_call: TRBJ2-6; v_call: TRBV5-4; clone_size: NA; d_call: NA; cdr3_nt: TGTGCCAGCAGCTTGGAGGCTAGCGAGAACGTCCTGACTTTC; cdr3_aa: CASSLEASENVLTF
j_call: TRBJ2-7; v_call: TRBV7-9; clone_size: NA; d_call: TRBD2; cdr3_nt: TGTGCCAGCACCCATAACGGACTAGCGGGAACTTACGAGCAGTACTTC; cdr3_aa: CASTHNGLAGTYEQYF
j_call: TRBJ1-6; v_call: TRBV10-3; clone_size: many; d_call: NA; cdr3_nt: TGTGCCATCAGGGAGGGAGGGCTTGGATTAGATTCACCCCTCCACTTT; cdr3_aa: CAIREGGLGLDSPLHF
j_call: TRBJ2-7; v_call: TRBV12-3/TRBV12-4; clone_size: NA; d_call: TRBD2; cdr3_nt: TGTGCCAGCAGCGGACTAGCGGGAGGGCACGAGCAGTACTTC; cdr3_aa: CASSGLAGGHEQYF
j_call: TRBJ1-3; v_call: TRBV5-8; clone_size: NA; d_call: NA; cdr3_nt: TGTGCCAGCAGCTTAGCGCAGCCAGGGTCCTCTGGAAACACCATATATTTT; cdr3_aa: CASSLAQPGSSGNTIYF
j_call: TRBJ2-1; v_call: TRBV11-2; clone_size: many; d_call: TRBD2; cdr3_nt: TGTGCCAGCAGCTTCCAGCGGGAGAAGGGAAACGAGCAGTTCTTC; cdr3_aa: CASSFQREKGNEQFF
j_call: TRBJ1-4; v_call: TRBV6-4; clone_size: NA; d_call: NA; cdr3_nt: TGTGCCAGCAGTGACTCGCCGAGGGAAAAACTGTTTTTT; cdr3_aa: CASSDSPREKLFF
j_call: TRBJ1-6; v_call: TRBV19; clone_size: many; d_call: TRBD1; cdr3_nt: TGTGCCAGTAGTATCCAGACAGGGAGGAATAATTCACCCCTCCACTTT; cdr3_aa: CASSIQTGRNNSPLHF
j_call: TRBJ1-1; v_call: TRBV7-2; clone_size: NA; d_call: TRBD1; cdr3_nt: TGTGCCAGCAGCCCAGGGGGAGGCACTGAAGCTTTCTTT; cdr3_aa: CASSPGGGTEAFF
j_call: TRBJ2-2; v_call: TRBV7-2; clone_size: many; d_call: NA; cdr3_nt: TGTGCCAGCAGCTTAAGGGGGTCCAACACCGGGGAGCTGTTTTTT; cdr3_aa: CASSLRGSNTGELFF
j_call: TRBJ2-1; v_call: TRBV20-1; clone_size: NA; d_call: TRBD2; cdr3_nt: TGCAGTGCTTCCCTAGCGGGAGCCTACAATGAGCAGTTCTTC; cdr3_aa: CSASLAGAYNEQFF
j_call: TRBJ1-1; v_call: TRBV29-1; clone_size: many; d_call: NA; cdr3_nt: TGCAGCGTTAAAACACAGGGACTCGGGGGCACTGAAGCTTTCTTT; cdr3_aa: CSVKTQGLGGTEAFF
j_call: TRBJ2-1; v_call: TRBV12-3/TRBV12-4; clone_size: once; d_call: NA; cdr3_nt: TGTGCCAGCAGTATGCGCCGGGGCCCGTACAATGAGCAGTTCTTC; cdr3_aa: CASSMRRGPYNEQFF
j_call: TRBJ2-7; v_call: TRBV6-8; clone_size: few; d_call: TRBD2; cdr3_nt: TGTGCCAGCAGGACTAGCGGGAGTTACGAGCAGTACTTC; cdr3_aa: CASRTSGSYEQYF
j_call: TRBJ2-3; v_call: TRBV5-1; clone_size: many; d_call: NA; cdr3_nt: TGCGCCAGCAGCTTGGAGCCGGACACAGATACGCAGTATTTT; cdr3_aa: CASSLEPDTDTQYF
j_call: TRBJ2-1; v_call: TRBV7-2; clone_size: many; d_call: TRBD2; cdr3_nt: TGTGCCAGCAGCACCCGGGCTAGCGGGGAAGGTGAGCAGTTCTTC; cdr3_aa: CASSTRASGEGEQFF
j_call: TRBJ2-5; v_call: TRBV15; clone_size: NA; d_call: TRBD2; cdr3_nt: TGTGCCACCAGCAGAGATCCAGCGGGGGAAGAGACCCAGTACTTC; cdr3_aa: CATSRDPAGEETQYF
j_call: TRBJ2-5; v_call: TRBV4-2; clone_size: many; d_call: NA; cdr3_nt: TGTGCCAGCAGCCAAGAGGGAAGGGAGCAAGAGACCCAGTACTTC; cdr3_aa: CASSQEGREQETQYF
j_call: TRBJ2-6; v_call: TRBV5-6; clone_size: few; d_call: NA; cdr3_nt: TGTGCCAGCAGCGCAGCGGTTGGGGCCAACGTCCTGACTTTC; cdr3_aa: CASSAAVGANVLTF
j_call: TRBJ1-5; v_call: TRBV28; clone_size: NA; d_call: NA; cdr3_nt: TGTGCCAGCAGCCATCGGCCCCAGCATTTT; cdr3_aa: CASSHRPQHF
j_call: TRBJ1-1; v_call: TRBV18; clone_size: NA; d_call: NA; cdr3_nt: TGTGCCAGCTCACCACTGGCAGATGAAGCTTTCTTT; cdr3_aa: CASSPLADEAFF
j_call: TRBJ2-5; v_call: TRBV6-2/TRBV6-3; clone_size: many; d_call: NA; cdr3_nt: TGTGCCAGCAGTTACTCGGGGTCGTACCAAGAGACCCAGTACTTC; cdr3_aa: CASSYSGSYQETQYF
j_call: TRBJ2-3; v_call: TRBV12-3/TRBV12-4; clone_size: many; d_call: NA; cdr3_nt: TGTGCCAGCAGCCAAGACCCAGATACGCAGTATTTT; cdr3_aa: CASSQDPDTQYF
j_call: TRBJ2-7; v_call: TRBV5-5; clone_size: many; d_call: NA; cdr3_nt: TGTGCCAGCAGCTCTTTTTTGGGTCAGGTTGAGCAGTACTTC; cdr3_aa: CASSSFLGQVEQYF
j_call: TRBJ1-4; v_call: TRBV12-3/TRBV12-4; clone_size: many; d_call: NA; cdr3_nt: TGTGCCAGCAGTCCGCCGGCCGCTGGGGGACGTGCTAATGAAAAACTGTTTTTT; cdr3_aa: CASSPPAAGGRANEKLFF
j_call: TRBJ2-5; v_call: TRBV4-2; clone_size: many; d_call: NA; cdr3_nt: TGTGCCAGCAGCCAAAGAAAGAAACAAGAGACCCAGTACTTC; cdr3_aa: CASSQRKKQETQYF
j_call: TRBJ1-1; v_call: TRBV11-2; clone_size: NA; d_call: NA; cdr3_nt: TGTGCCAGCAGCTTAGTCTTATTTGGGGAAGCTTTCTTT; cdr3_aa: CASSLVLFGEAFF
j_call: TRBJ1-1; v_call: TRBV29-1; clone_size: NA; d_call: NA; cdr3_nt: TGCAGCCCACGGTCAGGGACCGGTGAAGCTTTCTTT; cdr3_aa: CSPRSGTGEAFF
j_call: TRBJ1-5; v_call: TRBV4-1; clone_size: NA; d_call: NA; cdr3_nt: TGCGCCAGCAGCCAAGAATGGGGGAGCAATCAGCCCCAGCATTTT; cdr3_aa: CASSQEWGSNQPQHF
j_call: TRBJ2-3; v_call: TRBV20-1; clone_size: NA; d_call: TRBD2; cdr3_nt: TGCAGTGCTCACGGGGGGAGCGGGGGGGCCCAAGATACGCAGTATTTT; cdr3_aa: CSAHGGSGGAQDTQYF
j_call: TRBJ2-1; v_call: TRBV10-3; clone_size: many; d_call: TRBD1; cdr3_nt: TGTGCCATCAGTGAGTCGAGCCCGGGACAGGGTTACAATGAGCAGTTCTTC; cdr3_aa: CAISESSPGQGYNEQFF
j_call: TRBJ2-1; v_call: TRBV11-2; clone_size: NA; d_call: TRBD2; cdr3_nt: TGTGCCAGCAGCTTGACTAGCGGGGTTGTTCCCTACAATGAGCAGTTCTTC; cdr3_aa: CASSLTSGVVPYNEQFF
j_call: TRBJ2-5; v_call: TRBV6-5; clone_size: many; d_call: NA; cdr3_nt: TGTGCCAGCAGTTACTCGGAGGGGGCCGCAGAGACCCAGTACTTC; cdr3_aa: CASSYSEGAAETQYF
j_call: TRBJ2-1; v_call: TRBV3-1; clone_size: few; d_call: NA; cdr3_nt: TGTGCCAGCAGCCAAGGGTCGGTTGAGCAGTTCTTC; cdr3_aa: CASSQGSVEQFF
j_call: TRBJ2-1; v_call: TRBV29-1; clone_size: many; d_call: TRBD1; cdr3_nt: TGCAGCGGCCTCTCCGCAGGGGGCCTCAGCAATGAGCAGTTCTTC; cdr3_aa: CSGLSAGGLSNEQFF
j_call: TRBJ2-5; v_call: TRBV2; clone_size: many; d_call: NA; cdr3_nt: TGTGCCAGCAGCGGGTGGGAGACCCAGTACTTC; cdr3_aa: CASSGWETQYF
j_call: TRBJ2-3; v_call: TRBV6-8; clone_size: NA; d_call: TRBD1; cdr3_nt: TGTGCCAGCAGCGGGGGACAGGGAGTGGCAGATACGCAGTATTTT; cdr3_aa: CASSGGQGVADTQYF
j_call: TRBJ2-7; v_call: TRBV9; clone_size: few; d_call: TRBD1; cdr3_nt: TGTGCCAGCAGCGGACAGGGTGGCTACGAGCAGTACTTC; cdr3_aa: CASSGQGGYEQYF
j_call: TRBJ1-6; v_call: TRBV28; clone_size: NA; d_call: TRBD1; cdr3_nt: TGTGCCAGCATCGGACAGGGAAATTCACCCCTCCACTTT; cdr3_aa: CASIGQGNSPLHF
j_call: TRBJ2-3; v_call: TRBV28; clone_size: many; d_call: TRBD2; cdr3_nt: TGTGCCAGCAGTTTAGTCGGAACTAGCGGCGTTAGCACAGATACGCAGTATTTT; cdr3_aa: CASSLVGTSGVSTDTQYF
j_call: TRBJ2-1; v_call: TRBV5-5; clone_size: NA; d_call: TRBD2; cdr3_nt: TGTGCCAGCAGCTTGGGCCTAGCGGGCTCCTACAATGAGCAGTTCTTC; cdr3_aa: CASSLGLAGSYNEQFF
j_call: TRBJ2-7; v_call: TRBV4-1; clone_size: many; d_call: TRBD2; cdr3_nt: TGCGCCAGCAGCCGGGGACTAGCGGGAACCTACGAGCAGTACTTC; cdr3_aa: CASSRGLAGTYEQYF
j_call: TRBJ1-5; v_call: TRBV6-1; clone_size: NA; d_call: TRBD1; cdr3_nt: TGTGCCAGCAGTGAAGGACAGGGGATCAATCAGCCCCAGCATTTT; cdr3_aa: CASSEGQGINQPQHF
j_call: TRBJ2-7; v_call: TRBV5-1; clone_size: NA; d_call: TRBD1; cdr3_nt: TGCGCCAGCAGCTTGGGTTCCAGGGGGCAAGGGGAGCAGTACTTC; cdr3_aa: CASSLGSRGQGEQYF
j_call: TRBJ2-6; v_call: TRBV2; clone_size: NA; d_call: NA; cdr3_nt: TGTGCCAGTCCAGGGAAGGGGGCCAACGTCCTGACTTTC; cdr3_aa: CASPGKGANVLTF
j_call: TRBJ1-1; v_call: TRBV3-1; clone_size: many; d_call: NA; cdr3_nt: TGTGCCAGCAGCCAAGATACGGGGATGAACACTGAAGCTTTCTTT; cdr3_aa: CASSQDTGMNTEAFF
j_call: TRBJ1-2; v_call: TRBV19; clone_size: NA; d_call: NA; cdr3_nt: TGTGCCAGTAGTGCGGACAGTAACTATGGCTACACCTTC; cdr3_aa: CASSADSNYGYTF
j_call: TRBJ1-1; v_call: TRBV9; clone_size: many; d_call: NA; cdr3_nt: TGTGCCAGCAGCGAGACGTGGTTTAAGGGTGAAGCTTTCTTT; cdr3_aa: CASSETWFKGEAFF
j_call: TRBJ2-4; v_call: TRBV2; clone_size: many; d_call: TRBD1; cdr3_nt: TGTGCCAGCAGTGGGGACAGGGGGGCCAAAAACATTCAGTACTTC; cdr3_aa: CASSGDRGAKNIQYF